Given below is one TCR beta chain in context. The record originates from a study of OX40 agonist ivuxolimab in advanced cancers. Study-level background: Those enrolled were about 82% male, with a mean age of approximately 60 years and ages from roughly 23 to 79.

The V end lost 4 bases, the J end lost 4 bases, and 8 bases lay between the germline ends. The CDR3 spans 12 residues. CDR1 is WSHSY, CDR2 SAAADI, per germline. Only in-frame clones appear in the TCRdb table, and some are missing; sequencing was by immunoSEQ multiplex PCR. The sample lists over 20,000 clones; under 80% were seen once. Sequences were derived from CD4+ or CD8+ T cells sorted from blood, sampled in a trial of the OX40 agonist ivuxolimab. This clonotype was sampled from an adult with an advanced solid tumor such as melanoma, head and neck, liver or kidney cancer. The chain carries TRBV10-2 and TRBJ2-7, with a weak D call TRBD1 (6 bases). The chain's CDR3 is CASSGTEYEQYF. The CDR3 DNA reads TGCGCCAGCAGTGGGACAGAATACGAGCAGTACTTC.